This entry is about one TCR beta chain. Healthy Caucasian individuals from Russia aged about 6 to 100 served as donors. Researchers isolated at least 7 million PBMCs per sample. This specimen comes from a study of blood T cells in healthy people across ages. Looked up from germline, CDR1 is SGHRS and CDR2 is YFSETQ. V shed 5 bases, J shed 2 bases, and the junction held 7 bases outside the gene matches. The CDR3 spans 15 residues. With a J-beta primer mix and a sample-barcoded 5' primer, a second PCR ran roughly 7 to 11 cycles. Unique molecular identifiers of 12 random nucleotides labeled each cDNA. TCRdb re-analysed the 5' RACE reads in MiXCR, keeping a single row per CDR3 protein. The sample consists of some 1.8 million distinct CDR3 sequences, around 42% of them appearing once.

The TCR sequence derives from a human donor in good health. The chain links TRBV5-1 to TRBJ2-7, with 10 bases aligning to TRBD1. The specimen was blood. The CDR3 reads CASRRDGTGAYEQYF. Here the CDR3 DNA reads TGCGCCAGCAGACGCGACGGGACAGGGGCCTACGAGCAGTACTTC.